This T cell receptor (beta chain) emerged from a study of control samples from healthy donors and cancer patients. This table comes from immunoSEQ multiplex PCR, and its TCRdb copy is limited to in-frame clones, with some not included. This table has 170,000 or so clones, 94% appearing once. This TCR came from a woman aged 40 to 50 in good health. Sequencing input: blood.

In nucleotides, the CDR3 is TGCGCCAGCAGCCAAGACGCTAGGGGGAGCCACACCGGGGAGCTGTTTTTT. It translates to CASSQDARGSHTGELFF. The rearrangement links TRBV4-3 to TRBJ2-2, with D tentatively TRBD1 (6 bases). There are 17 residues in the CDR3. Per the germline V gene, CDR1 is LGHNA and CDR2 is YSLEER. Trimming shortened V by 0 bases and J by 3 bases, and 14 bases separated the two germline ends.